These 27 T cell receptor beta chains were sequenced from one sample in a study of cytomegalovirus exposure and HLA in healthy donors. The PCR made use of 60 Vbeta and 13 Jbeta primers. Using immunoSEQ multiplex PCR, the repertoire was profiled, and TCRdb retains in-frame clones only, with some absent. The data hold around 190,000 clones, with over 75% observed a single time. Sequencing input: PBMCs. These receptors were collected from a woman in her thirties in good health and CMV-seronegative.

The table lists this clone with a few counts. V and J are TRBV7-9 and TRBJ2-1; 12 nucleotides line up with TRBD2. The CDR3 is 15 residues long. The V segment lost 6 bases and the J segment 10 bases; nucleotides outside the gene matches: 10. CDR1 and CDR2 from the germline V gene are SEHNR and FQNEAQ (reference sequence). The CDR3 loop reads CASSFPSGGAREQFF. The CDR3 coding sequence is TGTGCCAGCAGTTTCCCTAGCGGGGGGGCTCGAGAGCAGTTCTTC. The variable domain in full, completed from reference TRBV7-9 and TRBJ2-1, reads DTGVSQNPRHKITKRGQNVTFRCDPISEHNRLYWYRQTLGQGPEFLTYFQNEAQLEKSRLLSDRFSAERPKGSFSTLEIQRTEQGDSAMYLCASSFPSGGAREQFFGPGTRLTVL.

The chain has TRBV5-1 and TRBJ2-3; 15 bases fit TRBD2. CDR1 is SGHRS, CDR2 YFSETQ, per germline. This CDR3 comprises 18 residues. Unmatched junction bases numbered 7, after V lost 3 bases and J lost 2 bases. The CDR3 region has the DNA TGCGCCAGCAGCTCGGGGACTAGCGGGGGGCCCCTCACAGATACGCAGTATTTT. Amino acid sequence: CASSSGTSGGPLTDTQYF.

This clone occurred once. The rearrangement uses TRBV6-5 and TRBJ1-1; no firm D call. With 5 bases removed from V and 3 bases from J, the gap between germline ends came to 10 bases. This CDR3 has 13 amino acids. Germline-derived CDR1 and CDR2 are MNHEY and SVGAGI. The CDR3 here is CASSEAYHTEAFF. In nucleotides, the CDR3 is TGTGCCAGCAGTGAAGCCTACCACACTGAAGCTTTCTTT.

A few counts support this clone. V and J are TRBV9 and TRBJ2-5, with D possibly TRBD2 on 6 matching bases. TRBJ2-7 matches the DNA end more closely, so the J call is doubtful. CDR1 is SGDLS and CDR2 is YYNGEE in the germline V gene. This CDR3 has 14 residues. CDR3 nucleotide sequence: TGTGCCAGCAGTGAACCGACTAGACCTTACGAGCAGTACTTC. Amino acids: CASSEPTRPYEQYF.

V is TRBV18 and J is TRBJ2-7; possible D gene TRBD2, 6 bases. Germline CDR1 reads KGHSH; CDR2 reads LQKENI. The CDR3 runs to 14 residues. The V and J ends lost 2 bases and 2 bases respectively, with 10 bases between them. The CDR3 DNA sequence: TGTGCCAGCTCACCAATGGGCGGGACCTACGAGCAGTACTTC. Residues: CASSPMGGTYEQYF.

The chain carries TRBV6-1 and TRBJ1-6, with unresolved D. The CDR3 has 14 amino acids. Germline-derived CDR1 and CDR2 are MNHNS and SASEGT. V lost 2 bases, J lost 9 bases, and 11 bases lay in between. CDR3 DNA sequence: TGTGCCAGCAGTGAAAAGGCGAGGGTTTCACCCCTCCACTTT. It codes for CASSEKARVSPLHF.

DNA of the CDR3: TGTGCCAGCAGTTGGACAGGGGGCCAGAATGAGCAGTTCTTC. It translates to CASSWTGGQNEQFF. This chain uses TRBV6-5 with TRBJ2-1, with 11 bases aligning to TRBD1. Germline V CDR1 and CDR2: MNHEY, SVGAGI. This CDR3 is 14 amino acids long. The V segment lost 4 bases and the J segment 7 bases; nucleotides outside the gene matches: 3.

This chain joins TRBV9 and TRBJ2-5, with a possible D match to TRBD2 (5 bases). This CDR3 contains 13 residues. Germline loops: CDR1 SGDLS, CDR2 YYNGEE. Trimming removed 3 bases at V and 2 bases at J, with 8 bases between. Here the CDR3 reads CASSAGEQETQYF. CDR3 in DNA: TGTGCCAGCAGCGCCGGGGAACAAGAGACCCAGTACTTC.

The rearrangement uses TRBV6-4 and TRBJ1-1, with 9 bases identical to TRBD1. Germline V gives CDR1 MRHNA, CDR2 SNTAGT. The CDR3 length is 14 residues. V shed 3 bases, J shed 10 bases, and the junction held 9 bases outside the gene matches. CDR3: CASSDEGQGGRAFF. The CDR3 region has the DNA TGTGCCAGCAGTGATGAGGGACAGGGTGGAAGAGCTTTCTTT.

J is TRBJ1-1 and V is TRBV7-2, with D possibly TRBD1 on 6 matching bases. This CDR3 is built from 19 residues. Germline CDR1 reads SGHTA; CDR2 reads FQGNSA. V lost 4 bases, J lost 5 bases, and 29 bases lay in between. CDR3 bases: TGTGCCAGCAGCTCCCCCAGACAACGGGGGGCGAGCCTAATTACTGAAGCTTTCTTT. Translation gives CASSSPRQRGASLITEAFF.

The rearrangement uses TRBV27 and TRBJ2-1; 8 nucleotides line up with TRBD2. Germline V gene lookup returns CDR1 MNHEY and CDR2 SMNVEV (reference sequence). There are 15 residues in the CDR3. Losses at the gene ends were 4 bases for V and 5 bases for J; bases not matched to a gene: 7. The CDR3 DNA is TGTGCCAGCAGTTGGGCCGGGAGGGGACACAATGAGCAGTTCTTC. Translating gives CASSWAGRGHNEQFF.

The CDR3 DNA reads TGCGCCAGCAGCTCACAGGGGGATGAGCAGTACTTC. As protein: CASSSQGDEQYF. V gene TRBV5-1 combines with J gene TRBJ2-7; 8 nucleotides align to TRBD1. Trimming removed 3 bases from V and 7 bases from J; junction bases left unmatched: 3. The length of the CDR3 is 12 residues. CDR1 SGHRS and CDR2 YFSETQ come from the germline V gene.

This clone was observed once. The J gene is TRBJ1-4, the V gene TRBV7-6; 9 bases map to TRBD1. From germline, CDR1 is SGHVS and CDR2 FNYEAQ. Trimming at V came to 5 bases and at J to 6 bases, leaving 4 bases not matched to a gene. The CDR3 is 14 residues long. The CDR3 nucleotides read TGTGCCAGCAGCCCTGACAGGGGGGATGAAAAACTGTTTTTT. It codes for CASSPDRGDEKLFF.

The V and J genes are TRBV16 and TRBJ1-4; D perhaps matches TRBD1 (6 bases). Germline CDR1 is KGHSY and CDR2 is FQNENV. V was trimmed by 4 bases and J by 5 bases, leaving 14 bases between them. The CDR3 contains 15 residues. The CDR3 nucleotides read TGTGCCAGCAGCCCACCAGGGGCGCAGAATGAAAAACTGTTTTTT. Translated, it gives CASSPPGAQNEKLFF. The full variable domain, its missing parts supplied by reference TRBV16 and TRBJ1-4, is GEEVAQTPKHLVRGEGQKAKLYCAPIKGHSYVFWYQQVLKNEFKFLISFQNENVFDETGMPKERFSAKCLPNSPCSLEIQATKLEDSAVYFCASSPPGAQNEKLFFGSGTQLSVL.

For the CDR3, the DNA is TGCAGCGTTGGCCCGACCGGTGGCGGGAGAGGTGGCGGGGAGCTGTTTTTT. Protein product: CSVGPTGGGRGGGELFF. The rearrangement uses TRBV29-1 and TRBJ2-2; 7 bases map to TRBD2. The junction had 18 bases not matched to a gene; V was cut back by 4 bases and J by 7 bases. Germline CDR1 and CDR2: SQVTM and ANQGSEA. The CDR3 is 17 amino acids.

The chain carries TRBV27 and TRBJ2-7; 9 bases agree with TRBD2. V trimming: 0 bases; J trimming: 3 bases; junction bases outside the gene matches: 3. The germline V gene has CDR1 MNHEY and CDR2 SMNVEV (reference sequence). The CDR3 spans 15 residues. The CDR3 sequence is CASSLSPSGIYEQYF. CDR3 DNA: TGTGCCAGCAGTTTATCTCCTAGCGGGATCTACGAGCAGTACTTC.

The gene calls are TRBV4-1 and TRBJ2-3; 11 bases line up with TRBD2. The CDR3 covers 14 residues. Germline V gene sequence: CDR1 MGHRA, CDR2 YSYEKL. Trimming at V came to 0 bases and at J to 14 bases, leaving 7 bases not matched to a gene. The CDR3 DNA reads TGCGCCAGCAGCCAAGAGATAGCGGGGGGGTCTGTGTATTTT. This sequence encodes CASSQEIAGGSVYF.

The V gene is TRBV7-2, the J gene TRBJ2-3; 7 bases agree with TRBD2. The CDR3 runs 16 residues. From germline, CDR1 is SGHTA and CDR2 FQGNSA. The junction had 3 bases not matched to a gene; V was cut back by 0 bases and J by 0 bases. CDR3 DNA sequence: TGTGCCAGCAGCTTAGCTTTGCGGGGGAGCACAGATACGCAGTATTTT. Amino acid sequence: CASSLALRGSTDTQYF.

The gene calls are TRBV15 and TRBJ2-3; the D is unclear. Germline CDR1 is LNHNV and CDR2 is YYDKDF (reference sequence). V was trimmed by 7 bases and J by 0 bases, leaving 11 bases between them. CDR3 size: 14 residues. CDR3 sequence reads: CATTLHSSTDTQYF. DNA of the CDR3: TGTGCCACCACTCTCCACTCTAGCACAGATACGCAGTATTTT.

The chain has TRBV28 and TRBJ2-1; maybe TRBD2 (6 bases). Germline CDR1 reads MDHEN; CDR2 reads SYDVKM. Trimming shortened V by 6 bases and J by 0 bases, and 9 bases separated the two germline ends. This CDR3 region has 14 residues. The CDR3 here is CASRPGGSYNEQFF. The DNA for the CDR3 is TGTGCCAGCAGGCCCGGGGGCTCCTACAATGAGCAGTTCTTC.

This clone was detected a few times. The chain employs TRBV30 and TRBJ1-1; D is uncertain. V dropped 3 bases and J dropped 6 bases, with 8 bases sitting between them. The CDR3 runs to 11 residues. Germline values: CDR1 GTSNPN, CDR2 SVGIG (reference sequence). The CDR3 region has the DNA TGTGCCTGGAGGCCAGAGGCTGAAGCTTTCTTT. It yields the protein CAWRPEAEAFF.

V and J are TRBV5-1 and TRBJ2-2, with a weak D call TRBD1 (6 bases). The CDR3 runs 17 residues. Per the germline V gene, CDR1 is SGHRS and CDR2 is YFSETQ. The V and J ends lost 0 bases and 3 bases respectively, with 15 bases between them. The CDR3 is CASSLVVSGDYTGELFF. DNA of the CDR3: TGCGCCAGCAGCTTGGTAGTTTCAGGGGATTACACCGGGGAGCTGTTTTTT.

The rearrangement uses TRBV7-3 and TRBJ2-2; 12 bases agree with TRBD2. This CDR3 region has 16 residues. The trim removed 5 bases at V and 3 bases at J, leaving 4 bases unmatched. Germline V gene sequence: CDR1 SGHTA, CDR2 FQGTGA. The CDR3 DNA is TGTGCCAGCAGCCGACTAGCGGGGGTTGACACCGGGGAGCTGTTTTTT. Protein product: CASSRLAGVDTGELFF.

This clone has just one count. V is TRBV25-1 and J is TRBJ2-7, with D possibly being TRBD1 (5 bases). The V and J ends lost 8 bases and 6 bases respectively, with 17 bases between them. Germline V gives CDR1 MGHDK, CDR2 SYGVNS. This CDR3 region has 13 residues. The CDR3 sequence: CASGAGDVSEQYF. DNA of the CDR3: TGTGCCAGCGGGGCAGGAGACGTATCCGAGCAGTACTTC.

This chain joins TRBV6-1 and TRBJ1-6; weak D call: TRBD1 (5 bases). Germline V lookup: CDR1 MNHNS, CDR2 SASEGT. V was cut by 7 bases and J by 9 bases, with 19 bases left in between. CDR3 length equals 15 residues. CDR3 DNA: TGTGCCAGCAACGGGGGGTCGGGGGGAGGTTCACCCCTCCACTTT. Its protein is CASNGGSGGGSPLHF.

This clone was counted only a few times. The chain couples TRBV5-1 to TRBJ1-2, with a tentative D call TRBD1 (6 bases). Trimming shortened V by 4 bases and J by 3 bases, and 16 bases separated the two germline ends. This CDR3 has 15 residues. CDR1 is SGHRS and CDR2 is YFSETQ in the germline V gene. The CDR3 spells CASSHGQRTYYGYTF. In DNA form, the CDR3 reads TGCGCCAGCAGCCATGGACAGAGGACCTACTATGGCTACACCTTC.

This chain connects TRBV7-2 to TRBJ1-4, with D possibly matching TRBD1 (5 bases). Trimming removed 5 bases from V and 0 bases from J, with 16 bases in between. Germline CDR1 and CDR2: SGHTA and FQGNSA. This CDR3 is 17 amino acids long. The CDR3 bases are TGTGCCAGCAGCCCCCGGATTTCAGGGTCAACTAATGAAAAACTGTTTTTT. Translated: CASSPRISGSTNEKLFF.